The clone carrying this T cell receptor beta chain was seen at least ten times. Regions amplified from RNA transcripts were the TCR beta CDR3 regions. Using the HTBI primer set, a first-round RT-PCR was run on the TCR CDR3. A single record per CDR3 protein comes from TCRdb applying MiXCR to the multiplex PCR reads. The data show approximately 590,000 distinct CDR3 sequences, with 35% to 55% seen just once and just under 8.5% held by the top ten. V lost 5 bases and J lost 6, with 13 bases in between. This CDR3 comprises 13 residues. In germline, CDR1 is LNHDA, CDR2 SQIVND (reference sequence). These data are taken from a study of T cells in Graves' hyperthyroidism and ophthalmopathy.

The source of this sequence is a woman aged 18-29 years with Graves' hyperthyroidism. Material for sequencing was peripheral blood or thyroid tissue (not recorded which). The rearrangement joins TRBV19 to TRBJ1-1, with D uncertain. The CDR3 DNA follows: TGTGCCAGTAGTCAGGTCTACCGGGCTGAAGCTTTCTTT. This sequence encodes CASSQVYRAEAFF.